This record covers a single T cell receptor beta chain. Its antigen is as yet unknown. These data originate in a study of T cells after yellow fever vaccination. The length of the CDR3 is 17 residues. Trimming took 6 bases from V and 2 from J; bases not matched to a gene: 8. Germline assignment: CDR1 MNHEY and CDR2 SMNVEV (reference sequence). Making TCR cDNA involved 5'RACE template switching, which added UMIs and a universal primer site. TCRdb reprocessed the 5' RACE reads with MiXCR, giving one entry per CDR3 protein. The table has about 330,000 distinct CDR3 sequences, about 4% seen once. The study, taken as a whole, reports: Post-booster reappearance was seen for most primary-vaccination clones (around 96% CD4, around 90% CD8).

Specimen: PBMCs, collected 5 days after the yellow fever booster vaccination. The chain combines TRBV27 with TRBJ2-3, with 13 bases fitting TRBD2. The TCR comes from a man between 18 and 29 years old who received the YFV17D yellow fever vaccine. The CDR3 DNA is TGTGCCAGCAGGCGACTAGCGGGGGGCCTTAACACAGATACGCAGTATTTT. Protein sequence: CASRRLAGGLNTDTQYF.